The clone carrying this T cell receptor (beta chain) was counted a few times. These data belong to a study of blood T cells in healthy people across ages. A sample-barcoded 5' primer and a J-beta primer mix were used in a second PCR of roughly 6 to 11 cycles. Every molecule of cDNA carried a tag from a template-switch adaptor with 12 random nucleotides. TCRdb re-analysed the 5' RACE reads in MiXCR, keeping a single row per CDR3 protein. The sample holds 1.5 million to 2 million distinct CDR3 sequences, 30% to 40% seen once. The V and J ends lost 8 bases and 3 bases respectively, with 10 bases between them. CDR3 length: 12 residues. Aged roughly 6 to 100, donors were systemically healthy Caucasians from Russia. Each sample yielded at least 6 million isolated PBMCs. A minimum of 5 micrograms of total RNA was extracted per sample.

The J gene is TRBJ1-2, the V gene TRBV12-3 or TRBV12-4; D unclear. This sequence originates from a woman aged 30 to 39 in good health. The sample taken for sequencing was blood. CDR3 nucleotides: TGTGCCAGCGTCCGAGACCACTATGGCTACACCTTC. Residues: CASVRDHYGYTF.